The sequence of this TCR beta chain was determined in a study of blood T cell repertoires in COVID-19. Recruits, aged roughly 18 to 100 years, lived in 24 US areas. Resolution of symptoms, clearance, or two negative PCRs was present in recovered Cohort 3 donors. Libraries were prepared by immunoSEQ multiplex PCR; TCRdb keeps only in-frame clonotypes and omits some of them. The sample contains 150,000 to 200,000 clones, around 83% of which appear only once. The germline gives CDR1 SGHKS, CDR2 YYEKEE (reference sequence). The CDR3 extends over 15 amino acids. V was clipped by 4 bases and J by 2 bases; unmatched bases: 5.

The chain carries TRBV5-5 and TRBJ1-4; 7 bases are shared with TRBD1. The sequencing input was PBMCs or T cells enriched from blood (not recorded which). This receptor was obtained from a man aged 50-59 years who had recovered from COVID-19. The CDR3 sequence is CASSEGTATNEKLFF. The CDR3, as DNA: TGTGCCAGCAGCGAGGGGACAGCGACTAATGAAAAACTGTTTTTT.